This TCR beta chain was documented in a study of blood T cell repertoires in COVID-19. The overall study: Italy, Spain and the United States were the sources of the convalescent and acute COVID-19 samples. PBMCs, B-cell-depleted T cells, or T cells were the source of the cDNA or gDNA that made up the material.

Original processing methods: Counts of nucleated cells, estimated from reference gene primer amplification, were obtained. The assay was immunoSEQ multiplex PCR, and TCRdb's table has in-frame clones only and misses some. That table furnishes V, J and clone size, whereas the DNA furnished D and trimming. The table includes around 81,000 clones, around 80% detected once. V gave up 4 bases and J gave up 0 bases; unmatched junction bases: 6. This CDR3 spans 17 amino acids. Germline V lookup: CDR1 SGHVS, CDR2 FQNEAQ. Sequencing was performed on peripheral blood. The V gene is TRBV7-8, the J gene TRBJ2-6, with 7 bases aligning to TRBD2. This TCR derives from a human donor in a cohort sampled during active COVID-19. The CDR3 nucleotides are TGTGCCAGCAGCTCATGGGGGGGAGGCTCTGGGGCCAACGTCCTGACTTTC. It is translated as CASSSWGGGSGANVLTF.